A single sample is the source of the 20 T cell receptor beta chains below, sequenced in a study of cytomegalovirus exposure and HLA in healthy donors. With 60 Vbeta and 13 Jbeta primers, the PCR was carried out. This table comes from immunoSEQ multiplex PCR, and its TCRdb copy is limited to in-frame clones, with some not included. Of about 120,000 clones in the sample, roughly 8.6% were seen once. Sequencing used PBMCs. Source of these receptors: a woman aged 35 to 49 in good health and CMV-seropositive.

In this sample, this clone turned up a few times. This sequence joins TRBV9 and TRBJ2-7; D might be TRBD1 (6 bases). Trimming took 1 base from V and 3 from J, leaving 11 bases between them. The germline gives CDR1 SGDLS, CDR2 YYNGEE. CDR3 size: 14 residues. The CDR3 sequence is CASSVSGGSYEQYF. The DNA for the CDR3 is TGTGCCAGCAGCGTATCTGGGGGCAGCTACGAGCAGTACTTC.

This clone was counted a few times. This rearrangement joins TRBV5-1 to TRBJ1-1; D uncertain. Germline V gives CDR1 SGHRS, CDR2 YFSETQ. This CDR3 is 15 amino acids long. Between the trimmed V and J ends, which lost 0 bases and 1 base, there was a span of 10 bases. The CDR3 DNA reads TGCGCCAGCAGCTTGGCCGGAGGCAGGAACACTGAAGCTTTCTTT. Its translation is CASSLAGGRNTEAFF.

CDR3 nucleotide sequence: TGCGCCAGCAGCCAGCTGACAGGGGGCGAAAACTATGGCTACACCTTC. Translation: CASSQLTGGENYGYTF. The gene calls are TRBV4-1 and TRBJ1-2; TRBD1 matches 10 bases. Germline V CDR1 and CDR2: MGHRA, YSYEKL. This CDR3 is built from 16 residues. With V trimmed by 3 bases and J by 2 bases, 6 bases remained unmatched.

Of note for this clone: This sample includes further DNA sequences coding for the same CDR3. This rearrangement joins TRBV30 to TRBJ2-7; a possible D gene is TRBD1 (6 bases). V was clipped by 7 bases and J by 2 bases, with 18 bases between them. This CDR3 spans 14 amino acids. The V gene's germline CDR1 is GTSNPN and CDR2 SVGIG (reference sequence). CDR3 sequence: CASNEGRDTYEQYF. CDR3 nucleotide sequence: TGTGCCTCTAACGAGGGAAGGGACACCTACGAGCAGTACTTC. Full variable domain (rest looked up from reference TRBV30 and TRBJ2-7): SQTIHQWPATLVQPVGSPLSLECTVEGTSNPNLYWYRQAAGRGLQLLFYSVGIGQISSEVPQNLSASRPQDRQFILSSKKLLLSDSGFYLCASNEGRDTYEQYFGPGTRLTVT.

As concerns this clone: The same CDR3 can be traced to other DNA sequences in this sample. V gene TRBV7-9 combines with J gene TRBJ1-1, with 11 bases lining up with TRBD1. This CDR3 contains 12 residues. Germline V gene lookup returns CDR1 SEHNR and CDR2 FQNEAQ (reference sequence). CDR3 in DNA: TGTGGGACAGGGGGCCTGAACACTGAAGCTTTCTTT. Amino acid sequence: CGTGGLNTEAFF.

The sample holds a few counts of this clone. The chain couples TRBV6-7 to TRBJ2-7, with D possibly matching TRBD1 (6 bases). TRBV6-7 is annotated as an ORF whose role is uncertain. The CDR3 sequence is 15 residues long. Trimming took 2 bases from V and 0 from J, leaving 11 bases between them. The CDR3 DNA reads TGTGCCAGCAGTTACCAGGGGCAAGACTCCTACGAGCAGTACTTC. Protein sequence: CASSYQGQDSYEQYF.

This clone was detected only a few times. The chain combines TRBV13 with TRBJ2-3; no firm D call. CDR1 is PRHDT and CDR2 is FYEKMQ in the germline V gene (reference sequence). The germline V and J ends were trimmed by 3 bases and 2 bases, with 12 bases remaining between them. This CDR3 has 15 amino acids. The DNA for the CDR3 is TGTGCCAGCAGCTTCTATCTAGTCAACACAGATACGCAGTATTTT. This sequence encodes CASSFYLVNTDTQYF.

This clone was counted a few times. J is TRBJ1-1 and V is TRBV28; possibly TRBD1 for D (6 bases). In germline, CDR1 is MDHEN, CDR2 SYDVKM. Trimming left V 5 bases short and J 6 bases short, with 19 bases between. CDR3 length equals 15 residues. The chain's CDR3 is CASSPPGRGGPEAFF. The CDR3 nucleotides are TGTGCCAGCAGTCCCCCCGGGCGGGGGGGCCCTGAAGCTTTCTTT.

The V gene is TRBV2, the J gene TRBJ2-7; TRBD2 is a possible D gene (6 bases). Germline V lookup: CDR1 SNHLY, CDR2 FYNNEI. The length of the CDR3 is 14 residues. Trimming stripped 7 bases from V and 5 bases from J, with 18 bases between. The CDR3 region has the DNA TGTGCCAGCACCATGTCCAATAGCGGAAACGAGCAGTACTTC. Its translation: CASTMSNSGNEQYF.

This clone has a handful of counts. The V gene is TRBV9, the J gene TRBJ2-7; D might be TRBD1 (6 bases). In germline, CDR1 is SGDLS, CDR2 YYNGEE. Trimming took 4 bases from V and 4 from J, leaving 12 bases between them. This CDR3 has 13 residues. The CDR3 DNA reads TGTGCCAGCAGCTTTGGTACAGGGTACGAGCAGTACTTC. Translated: CASSFGTGYEQYF.

The V gene is TRBV6-6, the J gene TRBJ2-6; TRBD2 is a possible D gene (6 bases). This CDR3 is 15 amino acids long. V lost 7 bases and J 0 bases, leaving 10 bases between the germline ends. Germline values: CDR1 MNHNY, CDR2 SVGAGI (reference sequence). The CDR3 bases are TGTGCCAGCATGGCGGGAAGCTCTGGGGCCAACGTCCTGACTTTC. Its translation: CASMAGSSGANVLTF.

The V and J genes are TRBV28 and TRBJ1-1, with D tentatively TRBD1 (6 bases). CDR1 and CDR2 from the germline V gene are MDHEN and SYDVKM. V lost 5 bases, J lost 4 bases, and 11 bases lay in between. The CDR3 is 13 amino acids. This CDR3 is CASSPRTATEAFF. The CDR3 nucleotides are TGTGCCAGCAGTCCGCGGACAGCCACTGAAGCTTTCTTT.

CDR3 loop: CASSPVFGNTEAFF. The DNA for the CDR3 is TGTGCCAGCAGCCCGGTTTTTGGGAACACTGAAGCTTTCTTT. The V call is TRBV5-6, the J call TRBJ1-1, with D unclear. Trimming cost V 4 bases and J 1 base, with 11 bases left between them. The CDR3 spans 14 residues. Per germline, CDR1 SGHDT and CDR2 YYEEEE.

This clone appeared a few times. V gene TRBV6-6 combines with J gene TRBJ1-1; D might be TRBD1 (6 bases). This CDR3 is 13 amino acids long. V shed 6 bases and J shed 8 bases, with 16 bases lying between them. The germline V gene has CDR1 MNHNY and CDR2 SVGAGI (reference sequence). The CDR3 region has the DNA TGTGCCAGCAGCAACTCCCCCGGACAGGAAGCTTTCTTT. Translating gives CASSNSPGQEAFF.

The chain uses TRBV5-1 and TRBJ1-2; D perhaps matches TRBD1 (5 bases). V was cut by 4 bases and J by 4 bases, with 14 bases left in between. There are 14 residues in the CDR3. CDR1 is SGHRS, CDR2 YFSETQ, per germline. The CDR3, as DNA: TGCGCCAGCAGCGAGACAGTCCGCGGCTATGGCTACACCTTC. Residues: CASSETVRGYGYTF.

This clone was found a few times. The J gene is TRBJ1-2, the V gene TRBV7-8; D perhaps matches TRBD1 (5 bases). From germline, CDR1 is SGHVS and CDR2 FQNEAQ. The ends were cut back, 4 bases at V and 4 bases at J, with 19 bases in the middle. CDR3 length: 16 amino acids. CDR3 in DNA: TGTGCCAGCAGCTCCACTCGGGTATTTGGGGCCTATGGCTACACCTTC. It yields the protein CASSSTRVFGAYGYTF.

This clone has more than one count but fewer than ten. This sequence joins TRBV7-6 and TRBJ1-2; the D is unclear. Germline V gives CDR1 SGHVS, CDR2 FNYEAQ. Trimming stripped 5 bases from V and 9 bases from J, with 13 bases between. The CDR3 is 12 residues long. CDR3 region: CASSHDSQSYTF. The CDR3 region has the DNA TGTGCCAGCAGCCACGACTCCCAGAGCTACACCTTC. Supplemented by reference TRBV7-6 and TRBJ1-2, the full variable domain reads GAGVSQSPRYKVTKRGQDVALRCDPISGHVSLYWYRQALGQGPEFLTYFNYEAQQDKSGLPNDRFSAERPEGSISTLTIQRTEQRDSAMYRCASSHDSQSYTFGSGTRLTVV.

This clone was seen a few times. This chain joins TRBV5-1 and TRBJ2-1, with 11 positions matching TRBD1. The germline V gene encodes CDR1 SGHRS and CDR2 YFSETQ. This CDR3 has 17 residues. Trimming at V came to 4 bases and at J to 7 bases, leaving 13 bases not matched to a gene. The CDR3 DNA is TGCGCCAGCAGCCCCCAGATTGGACAGGGGGCTCCTAATGAGCAGTTCTTC. Protein sequence: CASSPQIGQGAPNEQFF.

This clone appeared a few times. The J gene is TRBJ2-7, the V gene TRBV10-1; possible D gene TRBD2, 5 bases. There are 13 residues in the CDR3. Germline V gene lookup returns CDR1 WNHNN and CDR2 SYGVQD (reference sequence). The V and J ends lost 0 bases and 7 bases respectively, with 10 bases between them. CDR3 amino acids: CASSESVRGEQYF. CDR3 nucleotides: TGCGCCAGCAGTGAGTCGGTAAGAGGGGAGCAGTACTTC.

This chain connects TRBV5-8 to TRBJ1-1; the match to TRBD1 covers 10 bases. The CDR3 extends over 17 amino acids. The J segment lost 4 bases and the V segment lost 4 bases, leaving 13 bases of the junction unmatched. Germline lookup yields CDR1 SGHTS and CDR2 YDEGEE. The CDR3 DNA reads as TGTGCCAGCAGCCCGAATGTCCCGGGACAGGGGAGCACTGAAGCTTTCTTT. It yields the protein CASSPNVPGQGSTEAFF. Supplemented by reference TRBV5-8 and TRBJ1-1, the full variable domain reads EAGVTQSPTHLIKTRGQQATLRCSPISGHTSVYWYQQALGLGLQFLLWYDEGEERNRGNFPPRFSGRQFPNYSSELNVNALELEDSALYLCASSPNVPGQGSTEAFFGQGTRLTVV.